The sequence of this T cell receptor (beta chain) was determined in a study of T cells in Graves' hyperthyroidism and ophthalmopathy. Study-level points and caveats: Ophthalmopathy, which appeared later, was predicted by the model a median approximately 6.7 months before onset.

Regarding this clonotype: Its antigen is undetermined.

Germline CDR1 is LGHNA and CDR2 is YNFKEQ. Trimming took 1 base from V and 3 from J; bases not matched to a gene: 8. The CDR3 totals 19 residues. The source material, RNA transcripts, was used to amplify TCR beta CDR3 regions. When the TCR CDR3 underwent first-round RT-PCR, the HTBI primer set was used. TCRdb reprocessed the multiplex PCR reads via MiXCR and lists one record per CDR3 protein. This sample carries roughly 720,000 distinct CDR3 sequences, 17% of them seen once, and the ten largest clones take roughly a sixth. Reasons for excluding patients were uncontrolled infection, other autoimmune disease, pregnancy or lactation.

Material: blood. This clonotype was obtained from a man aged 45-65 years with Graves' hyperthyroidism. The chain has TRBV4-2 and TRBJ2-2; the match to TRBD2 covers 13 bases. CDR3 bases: TGTGCCAGCAGCCAAGGATGGAGACTAGCGGGAGGTTACACCGGGGAGCTGTTTTTT. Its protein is CASSQGWRLAGGYTGELFF.